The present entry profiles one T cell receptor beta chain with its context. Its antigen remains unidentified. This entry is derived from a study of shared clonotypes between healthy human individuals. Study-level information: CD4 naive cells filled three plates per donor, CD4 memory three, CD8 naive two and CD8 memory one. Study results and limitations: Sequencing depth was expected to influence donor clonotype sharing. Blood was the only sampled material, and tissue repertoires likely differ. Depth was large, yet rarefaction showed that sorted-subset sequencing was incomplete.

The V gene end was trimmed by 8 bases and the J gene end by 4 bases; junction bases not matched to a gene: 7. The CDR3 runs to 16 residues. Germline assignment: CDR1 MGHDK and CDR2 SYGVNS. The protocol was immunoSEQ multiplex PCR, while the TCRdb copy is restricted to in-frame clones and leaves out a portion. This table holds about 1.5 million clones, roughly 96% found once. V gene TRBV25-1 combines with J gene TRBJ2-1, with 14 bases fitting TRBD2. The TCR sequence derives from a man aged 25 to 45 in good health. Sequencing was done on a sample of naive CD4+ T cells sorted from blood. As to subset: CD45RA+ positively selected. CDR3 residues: CASFGLAGGVYNEQFF. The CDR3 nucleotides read TGTGCCAGCTTCGGACTAGCGGGAGGAGTATACAATGAGCAGTTCTTC.